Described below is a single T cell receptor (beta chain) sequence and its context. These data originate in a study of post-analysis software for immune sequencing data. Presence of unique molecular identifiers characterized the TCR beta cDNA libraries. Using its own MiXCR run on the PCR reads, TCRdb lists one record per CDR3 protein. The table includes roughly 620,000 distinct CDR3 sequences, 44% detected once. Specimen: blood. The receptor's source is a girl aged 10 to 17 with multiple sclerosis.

The CDR3 bases are TGTGCCAGCAGTGCCCCCCTGGGGCGGGAGGAGCCAGATACGCAGTATTTT. Its protein is CASSAPLGREEPDTQYF. V is TRBV12-3 or TRBV12-4 and J is TRBJ2-3, with 8 bases fitting TRBD2. This CDR3 is 17 amino acids long. V was pared by 5 bases and J by 4 bases, with 14 bases of the junction left unmatched.